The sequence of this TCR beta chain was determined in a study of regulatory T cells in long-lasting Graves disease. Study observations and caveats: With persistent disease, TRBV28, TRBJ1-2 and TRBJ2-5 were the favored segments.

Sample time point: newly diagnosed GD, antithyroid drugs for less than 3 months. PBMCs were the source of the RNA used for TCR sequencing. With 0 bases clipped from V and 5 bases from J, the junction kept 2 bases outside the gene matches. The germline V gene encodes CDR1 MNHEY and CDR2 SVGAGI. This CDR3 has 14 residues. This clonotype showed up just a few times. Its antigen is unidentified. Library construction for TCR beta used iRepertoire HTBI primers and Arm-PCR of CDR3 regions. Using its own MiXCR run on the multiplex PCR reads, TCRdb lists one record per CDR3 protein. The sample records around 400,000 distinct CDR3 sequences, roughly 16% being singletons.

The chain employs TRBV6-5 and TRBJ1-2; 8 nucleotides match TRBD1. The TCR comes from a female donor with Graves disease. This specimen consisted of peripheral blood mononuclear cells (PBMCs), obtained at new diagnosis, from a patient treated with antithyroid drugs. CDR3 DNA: TGTGCCAGCAGTTACTCGGACAGGGTGTATGGCTACACCTTC. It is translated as CASSYSDRVYGYTF.